Reported below is one T cell receptor (beta chain). Libraries were prepared by immunoSEQ multiplex PCR; TCRdb keeps only in-frame clonotypes and omits some of them. This repertoire shows about 80,000 clones, around 84% found once; its top ten account for approximately 7%. This sample was taken from a study of OX40 agonist ivuxolimab in advanced cancers. The receptor was derived from an adult with an advanced solid tumor such as melanoma, head and neck, liver or kidney cancer. The specimen was CD4+ or CD8+ T cells sorted from blood, collected in a trial of the OX40 agonist ivuxolimab.

The CDR3: CASSLEGGSSYEQYF. DNA for the CDR3: TGTGCCAGCAGCTTGGAGGGTGGAAGCTCCTACGAGCAGTACTTC. The genes are TRBV7-2 and TRBJ2-7, with a weak D call TRBD2 (6 bases). V lost 3 bases, J lost 0 bases, and 12 bases lay in between. The CDR3 is made up of 15 amino acids. Germline CDR1 is SGHTA and CDR2 is FQGNSA.